This T cell receptor beta chain was sequenced during a study of blood T cells in healthy people across ages. V gave up 1 base and J gave up 2 bases, with 11 bases separating them. Germline V CDR1 and CDR2: DFQATT, SNEGSKA (reference sequence). CDR3 length equals 14 residues. This clonotype has more than one count but fewer than ten. For the second PCR, which ran for roughly 6 to 12 cycles, a sample-barcoded 5' primer and a J-beta primer mix were used. TCRdb called the 5' RACE reads again in MiXCR, with one record for every CDR3 protein. The sample records hundreds of thousands of distinct CDR3 sequences, about 52% being singletons.

This clonotype originated in an older woman in good health. This chain connects TRBV20-1 to TRBJ2-5; D is unresolved. Material: blood. This chain's CDR3 is CSARVPNRQETQYF. The CDR3 nucleotides are TGCAGTGCTAGAGTTCCCAACAGACAAGAGACCCAGTACTTC.